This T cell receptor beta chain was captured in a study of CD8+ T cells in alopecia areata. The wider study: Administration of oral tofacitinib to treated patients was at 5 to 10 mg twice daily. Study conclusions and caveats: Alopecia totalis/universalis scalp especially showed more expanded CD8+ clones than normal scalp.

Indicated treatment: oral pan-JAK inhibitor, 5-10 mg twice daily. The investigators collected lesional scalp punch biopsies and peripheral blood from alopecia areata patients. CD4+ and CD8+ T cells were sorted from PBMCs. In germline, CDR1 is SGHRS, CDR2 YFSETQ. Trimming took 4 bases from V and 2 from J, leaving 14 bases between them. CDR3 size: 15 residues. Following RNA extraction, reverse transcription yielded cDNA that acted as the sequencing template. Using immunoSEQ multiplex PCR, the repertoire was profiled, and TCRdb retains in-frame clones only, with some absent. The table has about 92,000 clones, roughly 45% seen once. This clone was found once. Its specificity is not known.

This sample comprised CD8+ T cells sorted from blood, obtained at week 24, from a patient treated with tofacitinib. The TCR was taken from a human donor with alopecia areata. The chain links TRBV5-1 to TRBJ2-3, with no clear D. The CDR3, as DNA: TGCGCCAGCAGCCCGCTGGGCCGATTCACAGATACGCAGTATTTT. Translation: CASSPLGRFTDTQYF.